Below, 17 T cell receptor beta chains from the same sample are listed, as sequenced in a study of blood T cell repertoires in COVID-19. Clones were read by immunoSEQ multiplex PCR, and TCRdb kept only the in-frame ones, dropping some. The table has around 620,000 clones, 70% to 90% seen once. The source material was peripheral blood. The receptors were sampled from a woman younger than 30 with acute or convalescent COVID-19.

This sequence joins TRBV28 and TRBJ1-1, with 9 bases fitting TRBD1. Losses at the gene ends were 5 bases for V and 1 base for J; bases not matched to a gene: 11. The CDR3 contains 17 residues. Germline-derived CDR1 and CDR2 are MDHEN and SYDVKM. CDR3 sequence reads: CASSPTGGIISNTEAFF. As DNA, the CDR3 is TGTGCCAGCAGTCCTACAGGGGGCATTATATCGAACACTGAAGCTTTCTTT.

The chain uses TRBV6-6 and TRBJ2-7; TRBD1 aligns across 10 bases. V was clipped by 4 bases and J by 2 bases; unmatched bases: 2. Germline V gene data show CDR1 as MNHNY and CDR2 as SVGAGI (reference sequence). CDR3 length equals 14 residues. This CDR3 is CASSWGQGTYEQYF. The CDR3 DNA follows: TGTGCCAGCAGTTGGGGACAGGGGACCTACGAGCAGTACTTC.

CDR3 bases: TGTGCCAGCAGCCCCGGACAGGGGGCGCGTTCCTATAATTCACCCCTCCACTTT. Protein: CASSPGQGARSYNSPLHF. The chain employs TRBV4-2 and TRBJ1-6; 11 positions match TRBD1. After removal of 4 bases from V and 1 base from J, the junction contained 6 bases not matched to a gene. Germline CDR1 LGHNA, CDR2 YNFKEQ. CDR3 length: 18 amino acids.

The chain employs TRBV5-1 and TRBJ1-2, with 10 bases that match TRBD1. V lost 5 bases to trimming and J lost 3 bases; unmatched junction nucleotides: 4. The V gene's germline CDR1 is SGHRS and CDR2 YFSETQ. This CDR3 contains 14 residues. The CDR3 DNA reads as TGCGCCAGCAGGGCCGGGACAGGGGACTATGGCTACACCTTC. Protein product: CASRAGTGDYGYTF.

This chain uses TRBV7-9 with TRBJ1-6; 8 bases align to TRBD1. Per germline, CDR1 SEHNR and CDR2 FQNEAQ (reference sequence). J lost 8 bases, V lost 5 bases, and 8 bases had no gene match. This CDR3 comprises 15 residues. As DNA, the CDR3 is TGTGCCAGCAGCCAACAGGGGGAGGGGTATTCACCCCTCCACTTT. Its protein is CASSQQGEGYSPLHF.

This clone was observed once. The chain links TRBV7-8 to TRBJ1-1, with D uncertain. V lost 0 bases and J 4 bases, leaving 9 bases between the germline ends. CDR1 and CDR2 (germline): SGHVS, FQNEAQ. This CDR3 is built from 14 residues. Here the CDR3 reads CASSLARGITEAFF. The CDR3 DNA sequence: TGTGCCAGCAGCTTAGCGCGAGGGATCACTGAAGCTTTCTTT.

The chain has TRBV5-8 and TRBJ1-1; a possible D gene is TRBD1 (6 bases). The germline V gene encodes CDR1 SGHTS and CDR2 YDEGEE. V lost 0 bases and J lost 1, with 10 bases in between. CDR3 length: 15 amino acids. For the CDR3, the DNA is TGTGCCAGCAGCTTGGAGGGGGTGGGGAACACTGAAGCTTTCTTT. Its translation is CASSLEGVGNTEAFF.

The rearrangement joins TRBV10-3 to TRBJ2-7; D gene unclear. Germline CDR1 ENHRY, CDR2 SYGVKD. Trimming took 0 bases from V and 5 from J, leaving 8 bases between them. The length of the CDR3 is 13 residues. The CDR3 coding sequence is TGTGCCATCAGTGAGTCGGAGAGCCACGAGCAGTACTTC. Translating gives CAISESESHEQYF.

This clone was counted a single time. The chain uses TRBV10-2 and TRBJ1-1, with unresolved D. With 0 bases removed from V and 5 bases from J, the gap between germline ends came to 13 bases. Germline assignment: CDR1 WSHSY and CDR2 SAAADI. CDR3 length: 15 amino acids. CDR3 in DNA: TGCGCCAGCAGTGAGTCGACGCTGGGAGGGACTGAAGCTTTCTTT. It translates to CASSESTLGGTEAFF.

The gene calls are TRBV9 and TRBJ2-3, with TRBD1 identical over 10 bases. The V and J ends lost 0 bases and 2 bases, in that order; junction bases with no gene match: 3. This CDR3 contains 16 residues. Germline CDR1 reads SGDLS; CDR2 reads YYNGEE. DNA for the CDR3: TGTGCCAGCAGCGTAGAGACAGGGGGCCACACAGATACGCAGTATTTT. As protein: CASSVETGGHTDTQYF.

The chain carries TRBV9 and TRBJ1-1, with a possible D match to TRBD1 (5 bases). The CDR3 is 14 amino acids. CDR1 is SGDLS and CDR2 is YYNGEE in the germline V gene. The V end lost 0 bases, the J end lost 10 bases, and 16 bases lay between the germline ends. The CDR3 is CASSVVTASTIAFF. CDR3 DNA sequence: TGTGCCAGCAGCGTAGTGACAGCTTCCACTATAGCTTTCTTT. Using reference TRBV9 and TRBJ1-1 for the parts outside the CDR3, the full variable domain is DSGVTQTPKHLITATGQRVTLRCSPRSGDLSVYWYQQSLDQGLQFLIQYYNGEERAKGNILERFSAQQFPDLHSELNLSSLELGDSALYFCASSVVTASTIAFFGQGTRLTVV.

The CDR3 protein is CASSIAGSRRKLFF. The CDR3 coding sequence is TGTGCCAGTAGTATTGCGGGTTCTCGGCGAAAACTGTTTTTT. The V and J genes are TRBV19 and TRBJ1-4; D remains unclear. Germline V gives CDR1 LNHDA, CDR2 SQIVND (reference sequence). The CDR3 contains 14 residues. Trimming pared 3 bases from V and 10 bases from J, leaving 15 bases between.

This clone came up once. In the same sample, other DNA sequences code for this CDR3. The genes are TRBV29-1 and TRBJ1-1, with D unclear. Germline CDR1 SQVTM, CDR2 ANQGSEA. Deletions cut 6 bases from V and 0 bases from J, with 11 bases between. This CDR3 comprises 13 residues. As DNA, the CDR3 is TGCAGCGTAGGAGGCCCGTTGAACACTGAAGCTTTCTTT. This sequence encodes CSVGGPLNTEAFF. Full variable domain (remainder filled in from reference TRBV29-1 and TRBJ1-1): SAVISQKPSRDICQRGTSLTIQCQVDSQVTMMFWYRQQPGQSLTLIATANQGSEATYESGFVIDKFPISRPNLTFSTLTVSNMSPEDSSIYLCSVGGPLNTEAFFGQGTRLTVV.

This clone occurred a few times. The V gene is TRBV7-9, the J gene TRBJ1-2; no reliable D call. The V end was cut by 6 bases, the J end by 8 bases, with 13 bases between. The CDR3 length is 12 residues. Germline CDR1 reads SEHNR; CDR2 reads FQNEAQ (reference sequence). The CDR3, as DNA: TGTGCCAGCAGAACTCTAGTCGGGGGCTACACCTTC. Its translation is CASRTLVGGYTF.

V usage is TRBV30 and J usage is TRBJ1-3; D possibly corresponds to TRBD1 (5 bases). Trimming took 5 bases from V and 0 from J, leaving 11 bases between them. CDR3 size: 14 residues. Germline CDR1 is GTSNPN and CDR2 is SVGIG (reference sequence). CDR3 sequence reads: CAWGGTSSGNTIYF. The CDR3 region has the DNA TGTGCCTGGGGGGGGACCTCCTCTGGAAACACCATATATTTT.

The chain is built from TRBV19 and TRBJ2-7, with 8 bases that match TRBD1. V shed 5 bases and J 2 bases; nucleotides not matched to a gene: 11. The CDR3 totals 16 residues. Germline CDR1 and CDR2: LNHDA and SQIVND (reference sequence). The CDR3 sequence is CASSVQGAAPTYEQYF. DNA of the CDR3: TGTGCCAGTAGTGTCCAGGGGGCGGCTCCTACCTACGAGCAGTACTTC.

This clone was detected ten times or more. V usage is TRBV4-1 and J usage is TRBJ1-3, with a possible D match to TRBD1 (6 bases). Germline V gene data show CDR1 as MGHRA and CDR2 as YSYEKL. V lost 4 bases to trimming and J lost 0 bases, with 13 bases between them. CDR3 size: 16 residues. The CDR3 spells CASSPHRVASGNTIYF. For the CDR3, the DNA is TGCGCCAGCAGCCCACACAGGGTAGCCTCTGGAAACACCATATATTTT.